This TCR beta chain was sequenced for a study of cytomegalovirus exposure and HLA in healthy donors. Overall study: HLA-typed donors were the source of 90 million or so unique TCRs, which an early data release held. General study findings and limits: Productive rates of about 90% or about 30% were seen for most TCR beta V segments in an earlier analysis. Cytomegalovirus status, reportedly, was diagnosed with high specificity and sensitivity by the classifier. As immune exposure information, only CMV serostatus was available.

A multiplex PCR was run with 60 Vbeta primers and 13 Jbeta primers. Using immunoSEQ multiplex PCR, the repertoire was profiled, and TCRdb retains in-frame clones only, with some absent. The table lists some 120,000 clones, 79% of them singletons. From germline, CDR1 is MNHEY and CDR2 SVGAGI. V shed 0 bases and J 4 bases; nucleotides not matched to a gene: 0. This CDR3 is built from 15 residues. As regards this clone: Its target is not known.

J is TRBJ2-2 and V is TRBV6-5, with 9 bases identical to TRBD1. The receptor was derived from a man aged 18 to 29 in good health and CMV-seronegative. Sample: PBMCs. The CDR3 is CASSYSTGGTGELFF. The DNA of the CDR3 is TGTGCCAGCAGTTACTCGACAGGGGGCACCGGGGAGCTGTTTTTT.